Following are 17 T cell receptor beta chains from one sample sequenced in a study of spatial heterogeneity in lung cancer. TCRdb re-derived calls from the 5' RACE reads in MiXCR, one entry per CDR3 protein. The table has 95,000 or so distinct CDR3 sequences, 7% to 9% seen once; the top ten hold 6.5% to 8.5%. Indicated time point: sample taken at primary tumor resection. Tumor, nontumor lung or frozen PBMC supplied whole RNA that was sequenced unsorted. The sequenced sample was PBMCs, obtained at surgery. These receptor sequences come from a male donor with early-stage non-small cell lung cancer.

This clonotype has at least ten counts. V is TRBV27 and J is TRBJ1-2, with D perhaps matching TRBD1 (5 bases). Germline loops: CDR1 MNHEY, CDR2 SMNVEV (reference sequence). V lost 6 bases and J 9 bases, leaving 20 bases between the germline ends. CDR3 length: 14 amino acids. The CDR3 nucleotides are TGTGCCAGCAGCTCCCCCGGGACGGGTTTTAGCTACACCTTC. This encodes CASSSPGTGFSYTF.

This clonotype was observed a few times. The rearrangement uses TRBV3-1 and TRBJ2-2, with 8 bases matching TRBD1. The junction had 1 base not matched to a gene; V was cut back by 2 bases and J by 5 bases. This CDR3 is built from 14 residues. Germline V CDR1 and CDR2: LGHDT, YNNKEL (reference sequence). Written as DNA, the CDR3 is TGTGCCAGCAGCCAAAACAGGGGGACCGGGGAGCTGTTTTTT. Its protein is CASSQNRGTGELFF.

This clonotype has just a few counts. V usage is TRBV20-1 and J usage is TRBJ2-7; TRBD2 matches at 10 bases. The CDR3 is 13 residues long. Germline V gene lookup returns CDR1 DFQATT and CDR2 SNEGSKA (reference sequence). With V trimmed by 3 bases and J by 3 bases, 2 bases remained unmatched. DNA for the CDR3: TGCAGTGCTAGTCCTAGCGGGAGCTACGAGCAGTACTTC. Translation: CSASPSGSYEQYF.

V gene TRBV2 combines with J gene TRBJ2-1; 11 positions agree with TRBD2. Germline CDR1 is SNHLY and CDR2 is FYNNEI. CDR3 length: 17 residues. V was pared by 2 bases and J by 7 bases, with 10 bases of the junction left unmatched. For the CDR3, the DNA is TGTGCCAGCAGTGAAAGCGGGCTAGCGGGGGGCGGAAATGAGCAGTTCTTC. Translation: CASSESGLAGGGNEQFF.

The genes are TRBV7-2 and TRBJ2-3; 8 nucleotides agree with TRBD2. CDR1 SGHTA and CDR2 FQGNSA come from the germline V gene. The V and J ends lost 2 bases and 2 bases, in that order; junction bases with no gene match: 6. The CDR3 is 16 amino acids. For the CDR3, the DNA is TGTGCCAGCAGCTTAAGCGGGGGAGCTACCACAGATACGCAGTATTTT. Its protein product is CASSLSGGATTDTQYF.

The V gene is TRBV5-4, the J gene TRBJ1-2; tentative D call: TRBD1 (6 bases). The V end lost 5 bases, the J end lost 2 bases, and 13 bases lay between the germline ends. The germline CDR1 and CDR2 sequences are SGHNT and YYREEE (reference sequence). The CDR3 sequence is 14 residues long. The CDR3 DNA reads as TGTGCCAGCAGTTTTCAGGGGTCCAACTATGGCTACACCTTC. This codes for CASSFQGSNYGYTF. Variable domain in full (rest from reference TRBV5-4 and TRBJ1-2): ETGVTQSPTHLIKTRGQQVTLRCSSQSGHNTVSWYQQALGQGPQFIFQYYREEENGRGNFPPRFSGLQFPNYSSELNVNALELDDSALYLCASSFQGSNYGYTFGSGTRLTVV.

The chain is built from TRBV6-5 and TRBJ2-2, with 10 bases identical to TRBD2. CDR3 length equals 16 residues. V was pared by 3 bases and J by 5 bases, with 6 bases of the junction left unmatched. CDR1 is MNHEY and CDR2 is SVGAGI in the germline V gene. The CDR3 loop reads CASSYEAGGRTGELFF. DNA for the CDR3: TGTGCCAGCAGTTATGAAGCGGGAGGGCGGACCGGGGAGCTGTTTTTT.

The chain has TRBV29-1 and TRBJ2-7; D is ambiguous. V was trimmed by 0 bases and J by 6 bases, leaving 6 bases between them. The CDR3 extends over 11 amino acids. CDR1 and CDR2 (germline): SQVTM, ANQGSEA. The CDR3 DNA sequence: TGCAGCGTTGAAGACCCCACCGAGCAGTACTTC. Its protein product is CSVEDPTEQYF.

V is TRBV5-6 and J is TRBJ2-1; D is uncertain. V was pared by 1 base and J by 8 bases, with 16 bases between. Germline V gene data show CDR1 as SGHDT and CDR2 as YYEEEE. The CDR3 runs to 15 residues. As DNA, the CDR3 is TGTGCCAGCAGCTTGAACCGATCCCTACGCGATGAGCAGTTCTTC. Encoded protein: CASSLNRSLRDEQFF.

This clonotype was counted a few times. CDR3 nucleotides: TGTGCCAGCGGACGACAGGGGTCGAACACTGAAGCTTTCTTT. This encodes CASGRQGSNTEAFF. V and J are TRBV12-3 or TRBV12-4 and TRBJ1-1; 8 positions match TRBD1. CDR3 length equals 14 residues. Trimming took 8 bases from V and 1 from J; bases not matched to a gene: 6.

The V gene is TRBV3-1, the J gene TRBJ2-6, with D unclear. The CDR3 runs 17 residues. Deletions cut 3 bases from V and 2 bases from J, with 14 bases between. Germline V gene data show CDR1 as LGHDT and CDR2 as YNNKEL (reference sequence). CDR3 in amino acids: CASSHLKPTPGANVLTF. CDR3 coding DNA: TGTGCCAGCAGCCATCTTAAGCCGACTCCTGGGGCCAACGTCCTGACTTTC.

CDR3 sequence: CASSLYPEDLTDTQYF. CDR3 DNA: TGTGCCAGCAGCTTATACCCTGAAGATCTCACAGATACGCAGTATTTT. The chain uses TRBV7-6 and TRBJ2-3; D is undetermined. CDR1 and CDR2 (germline): SGHVS, FNYEAQ. V was clipped by 2 bases and J by 2 bases, with 14 bases between them. The CDR3 consists of 16 residues.

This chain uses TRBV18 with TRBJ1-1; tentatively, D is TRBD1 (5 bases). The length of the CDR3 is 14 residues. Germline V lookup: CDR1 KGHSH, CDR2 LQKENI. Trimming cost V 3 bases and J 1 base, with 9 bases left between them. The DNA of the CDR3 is TGTGCCAGCTCACCCCAACAGGAGAACACTGAAGCTTTCTTT. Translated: CASSPQQENTEAFF.

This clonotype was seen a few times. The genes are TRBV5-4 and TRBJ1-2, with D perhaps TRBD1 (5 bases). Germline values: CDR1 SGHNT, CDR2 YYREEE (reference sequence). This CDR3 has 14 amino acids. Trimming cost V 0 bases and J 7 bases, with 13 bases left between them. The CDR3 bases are TGTGCCAGCAGCTTGGAAAGGGGTTTAGCTGGCTACACCTTC. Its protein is CASSLERGLAGYTF.

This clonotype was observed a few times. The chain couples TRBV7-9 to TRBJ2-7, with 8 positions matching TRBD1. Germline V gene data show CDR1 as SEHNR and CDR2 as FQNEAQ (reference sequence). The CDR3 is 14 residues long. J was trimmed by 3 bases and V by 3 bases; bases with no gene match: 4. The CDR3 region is CASSLDRVNYEQYF. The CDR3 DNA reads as TGTGCCAGCAGCTTGGACAGGGTTAACTACGAGCAGTACTTC.

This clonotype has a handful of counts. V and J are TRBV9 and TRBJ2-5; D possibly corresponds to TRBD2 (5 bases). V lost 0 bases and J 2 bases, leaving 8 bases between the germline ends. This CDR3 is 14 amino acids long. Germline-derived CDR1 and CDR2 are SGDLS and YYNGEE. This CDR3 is CASSVEADQETQYF. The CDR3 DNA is TGTGCCAGCAGCGTAGAAGCGGATCAAGAGACCCAGTACTTC.

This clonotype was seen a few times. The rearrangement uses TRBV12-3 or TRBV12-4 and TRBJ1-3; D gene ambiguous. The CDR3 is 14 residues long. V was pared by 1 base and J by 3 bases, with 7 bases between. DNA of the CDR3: TGTGCCAGCAGTTTAGGCGGTAGTGGAAACACCATATATTTT. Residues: CASSLGGSGNTIYF.